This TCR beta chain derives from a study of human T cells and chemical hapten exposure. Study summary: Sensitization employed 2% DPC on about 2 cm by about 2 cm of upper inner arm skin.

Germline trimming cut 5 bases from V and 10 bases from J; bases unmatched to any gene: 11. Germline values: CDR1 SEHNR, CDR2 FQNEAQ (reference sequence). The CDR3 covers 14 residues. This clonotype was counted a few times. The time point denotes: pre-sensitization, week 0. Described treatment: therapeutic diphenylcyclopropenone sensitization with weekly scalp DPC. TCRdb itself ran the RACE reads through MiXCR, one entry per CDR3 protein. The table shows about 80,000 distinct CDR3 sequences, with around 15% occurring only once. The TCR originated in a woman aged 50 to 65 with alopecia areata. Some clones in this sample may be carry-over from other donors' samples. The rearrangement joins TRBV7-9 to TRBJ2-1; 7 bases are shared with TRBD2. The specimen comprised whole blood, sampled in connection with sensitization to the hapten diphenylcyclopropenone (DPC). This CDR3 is CASSPYGGKGEQFF. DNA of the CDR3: TGTGCCAGCAGCCCCTACGGGGGGAAGGGGGAGCAGTTCTTC.